This TCR beta chain was captured in a study of CXCR3-negative and CXCR3-positive naive CD8 T cells. Study-level points and caveats: Much lower diversity was found in memory CD8+ cells, while both naive subsets had comparably high diversity. More hydrophobic TRB CDR3s were found in CXCR3-positive naive cells than in CXCR3-negative naive cells.

As for this clonotype: Its cognate antigen is unknown.

The CDR3 length is 13 residues. Germline CDR1 reads SGHNT; CDR2 reads YYREEE (reference sequence). UMI-labeled 5' RACE TRB cDNA libraries were prepared from the cells. Following a re-call of the 5' RACE reads, TCRdb has one entry per CDR3 protein and lacks DNA. Its clone listing holds about 98,000 distinct CDR3 sequences. Material: naive CXCR3+ CD8+ T cells from blood. Documented subset: CD45RO-CCR7+CD27+CD95- naive CD8+ T cells expressing CXCR3 (TNR3+). This TCR came from a human donor in good health. Some clones in this sample may be carry-over from other donors' samples. This chain connects TRBV5-4 to TRBJ2-7. CDR3 in amino acids: CASSFGGTYEQYF.